The clone carrying this T cell receptor beta chain has a count of ten or more. This record comes from a study of patients and donors after allogeneic stem cell transplantation. The CDR3 loop spans 18 amino acids. V was clipped by 0 bases and J by 1 base; unmatched bases: 7. Looked up from germline, CDR1 is MGHRA and CDR2 is YSYEKL. TCRdb independently ran MiXCR on the RT-PCR reads; one entry per CDR3 protein. The sample lists fewer than 250,000 distinct CDR3 sequences, around 14% occurring once. The sequenced material came from blood, either unsorted or a sorted T cell fraction (not recorded which). The rearrangement uses TRBV4-1 and TRBJ2-2; TRBD1 agrees at 8 bases. The receptor was isolated from a human donor who was either an allogeneic HSCT recipient or a stem cell or donor lymphocyte infusion donor (not recorded which). It is not recorded whose cells these are; they may come from a transplant donor. The chain's CDR3 is CASSQDSQGAQNTGELFF. In nucleotides, the CDR3 is TGCGCCAGCAGCCAAGATTCCCAGGGGGCGCAGAACACCGGGGAGCTGTTTTTT.